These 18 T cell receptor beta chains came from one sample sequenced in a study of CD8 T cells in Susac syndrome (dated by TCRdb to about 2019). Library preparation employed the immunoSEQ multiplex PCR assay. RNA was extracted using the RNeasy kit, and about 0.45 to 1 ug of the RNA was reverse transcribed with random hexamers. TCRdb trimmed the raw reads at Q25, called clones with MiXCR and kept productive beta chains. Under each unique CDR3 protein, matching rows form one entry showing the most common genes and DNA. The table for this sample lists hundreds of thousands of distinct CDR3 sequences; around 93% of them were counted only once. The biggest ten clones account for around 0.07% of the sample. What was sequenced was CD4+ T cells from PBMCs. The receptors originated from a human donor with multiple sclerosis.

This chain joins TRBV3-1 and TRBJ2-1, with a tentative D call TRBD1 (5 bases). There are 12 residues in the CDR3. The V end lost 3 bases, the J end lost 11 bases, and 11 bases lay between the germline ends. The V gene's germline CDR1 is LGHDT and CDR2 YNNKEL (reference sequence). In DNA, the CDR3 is TGTGCCAGCAGCCAGCCGCAGGACAAGCAGTTCTTC. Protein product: CASSQPQDKQFF.

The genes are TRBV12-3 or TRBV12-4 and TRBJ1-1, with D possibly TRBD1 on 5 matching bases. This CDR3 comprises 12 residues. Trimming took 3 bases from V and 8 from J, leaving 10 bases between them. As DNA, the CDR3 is TGTGCCAGCAGTTTCCGGGGCCCCGAAGCTTTCTTT. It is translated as CASSFRGPEAFF.

The CDR3 bases are TGTGCCAGCAGAAGACGTTCAGGGTTCGATGAGCAGTTCTTC. This encodes CASRRRSGFDEQFF. This sequence joins TRBV2 and TRBJ2-1; D perhaps matches TRBD1 (5 bases). From germline, CDR1 is SNHLY and CDR2 FYNNEI. The CDR3 totals 14 residues. With 6 bases removed from V and 8 bases from J, the gap between germline ends came to 17 bases.

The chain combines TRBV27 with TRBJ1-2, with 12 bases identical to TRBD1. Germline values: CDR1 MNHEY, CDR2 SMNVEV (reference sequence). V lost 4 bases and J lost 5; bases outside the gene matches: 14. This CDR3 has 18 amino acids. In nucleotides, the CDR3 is TGTGCCAGCAGTTCCGTCCGGGACAGGGGGCGCGGGAGGTATGGCTACACCTTC. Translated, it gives CASSSVRDRGRGRYGYTF.

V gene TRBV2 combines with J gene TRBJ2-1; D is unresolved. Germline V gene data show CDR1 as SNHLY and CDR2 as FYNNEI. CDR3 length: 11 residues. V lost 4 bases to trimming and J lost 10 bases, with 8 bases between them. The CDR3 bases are TGTGCCAGCAGTGGTAAGGAAGAGCAGTTCTTC. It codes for CASSGKEEQFF.

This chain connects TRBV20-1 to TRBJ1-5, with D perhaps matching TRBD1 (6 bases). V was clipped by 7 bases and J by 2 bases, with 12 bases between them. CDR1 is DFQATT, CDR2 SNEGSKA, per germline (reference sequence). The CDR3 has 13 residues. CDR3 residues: CSVGTTRNQPQHF. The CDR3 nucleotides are TGCAGTGTCGGGACAACTCGCAATCAGCCCCAGCATTTT.

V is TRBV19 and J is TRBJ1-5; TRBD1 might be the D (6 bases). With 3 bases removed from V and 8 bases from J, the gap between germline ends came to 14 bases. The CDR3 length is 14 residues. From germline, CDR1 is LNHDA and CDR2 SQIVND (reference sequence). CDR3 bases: TGTGCCAGTAGTATCAGGGGCAGGGTCAAGCCCCAGCATTTT. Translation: CASSIRGRVKPQHF.

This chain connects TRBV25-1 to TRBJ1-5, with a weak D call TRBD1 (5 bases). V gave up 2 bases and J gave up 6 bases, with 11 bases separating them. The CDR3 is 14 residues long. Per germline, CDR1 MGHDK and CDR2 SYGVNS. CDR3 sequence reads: CASSEVGGFQPQHF. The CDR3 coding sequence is TGTGCCAGCAGTGAAGTGGGGGGGTTTCAGCCCCAGCATTTT.

The CDR3 reads CASSYSRLGESGYGYTF. CDR3 bases: TGTGCCAGCAGTTACTCGCGGCTGGGGGAATCGGGCTATGGCTACACCTTC. This chain links TRBV6-5 with TRBJ1-2, with D maybe TRBD1 (5 bases). Germline CDR1 reads MNHEY; CDR2 reads SVGAGI. Between the trimmed V and J ends, which lost 0 bases and 4 bases, there was a span of 18 bases. CDR3 size: 17 residues.

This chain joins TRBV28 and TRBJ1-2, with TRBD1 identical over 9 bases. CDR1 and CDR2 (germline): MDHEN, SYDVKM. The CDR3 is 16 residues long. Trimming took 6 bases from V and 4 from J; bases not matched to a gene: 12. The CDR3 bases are TGTGCCAGCAGCACCACCGGGGGACAGGGATTCTATGGCTACACCTTC. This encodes CASSTTGGQGFYGYTF.

CDR3: CSAREASRGDRSPLHF. Written as DNA, the CDR3 is TGCAGTGCTAGAGAGGCCTCAAGGGGGGATCGGTCACCCCTCCACTTT. V usage is TRBV20-1 and J usage is TRBJ1-6, with D maybe TRBD1 (6 bases). The CDR3 sequence is 16 residues long. Germline V CDR1 and CDR2: DFQATT, SNEGSKA (reference sequence). V lost 0 bases and J lost 10, with 19 bases in between.

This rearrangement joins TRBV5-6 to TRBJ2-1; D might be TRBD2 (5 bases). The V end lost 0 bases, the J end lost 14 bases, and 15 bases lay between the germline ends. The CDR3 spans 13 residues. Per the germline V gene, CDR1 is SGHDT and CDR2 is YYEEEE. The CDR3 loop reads CASSLGGLKTKFF. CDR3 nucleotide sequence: TGTGCCAGCAGCTTGGGAGGGCTCAAAACCAAGTTCTTC.

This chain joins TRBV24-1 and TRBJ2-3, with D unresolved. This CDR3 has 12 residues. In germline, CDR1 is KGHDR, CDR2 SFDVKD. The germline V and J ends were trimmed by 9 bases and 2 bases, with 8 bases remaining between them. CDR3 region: CATSPFTDTQYF. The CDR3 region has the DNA TGTGCCACCTCGCCGTTCACAGATACGCAGTATTTT.

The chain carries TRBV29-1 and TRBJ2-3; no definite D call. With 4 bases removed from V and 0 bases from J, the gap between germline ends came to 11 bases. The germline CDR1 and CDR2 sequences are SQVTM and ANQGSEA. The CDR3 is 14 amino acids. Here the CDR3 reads CSVGENPSTDTQYF. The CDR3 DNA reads TGCAGCGTTGGAGAGAATCCTAGCACAGATACGCAGTATTTT.

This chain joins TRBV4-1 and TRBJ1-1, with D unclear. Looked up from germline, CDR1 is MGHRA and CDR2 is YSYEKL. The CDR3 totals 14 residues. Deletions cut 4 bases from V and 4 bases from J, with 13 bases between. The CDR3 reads CASSPLAGITEAFF. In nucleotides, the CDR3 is TGCGCCAGCAGCCCTTTGGCGGGGATCACTGAAGCTTTCTTT.

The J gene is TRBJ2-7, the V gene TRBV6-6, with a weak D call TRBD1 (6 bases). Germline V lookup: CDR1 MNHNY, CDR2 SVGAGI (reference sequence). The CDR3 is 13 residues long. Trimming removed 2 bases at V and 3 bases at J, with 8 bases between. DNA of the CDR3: TGTGCCAGCAGTTACGGACAGTTCTACGAGCAGTACGTC. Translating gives CASSYGQFYEQYV.

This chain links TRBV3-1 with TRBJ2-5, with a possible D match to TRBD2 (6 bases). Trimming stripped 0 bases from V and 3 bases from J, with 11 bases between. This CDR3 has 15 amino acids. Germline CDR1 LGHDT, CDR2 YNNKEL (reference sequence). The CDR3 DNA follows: TGTGCCAGCAGCCAAGATCCGGGGGAGGAAGAGACCCAGTACTTC. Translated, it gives CASSQDPGEEETQYF.

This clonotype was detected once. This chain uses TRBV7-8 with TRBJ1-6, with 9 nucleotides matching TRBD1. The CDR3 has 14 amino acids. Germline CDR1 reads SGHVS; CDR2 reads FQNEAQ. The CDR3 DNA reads TGTGCTGCTGGGGGACAGGGAGGAAATTCACCCCTCCACTTT. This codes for CAAGGQGGNSPLHF.